This T cell receptor (beta chain) was retrieved from a study of cytomegalovirus exposure and HLA in healthy donors. CDR3 size: 13 residues. Trimming pared 4 bases from V and 0 bases from J, leaving 5 bases between. Germline V gene sequence: CDR1 SGHTS, CDR2 YDEGEE. Use of 60 Vbeta and 13 Jbeta primers characterized the PCR. Some clones are missing from TCRdb's copy, which holds only in-frame ones; the method was immunoSEQ multiplex PCR. In the table there are approximately 100,000 clones, over 60% of which are singletons. The TCR comes from a female donor in good health and CMV-seronegative. The chain couples TRBV5-8 to TRBJ2-1; TRBD2 might be the D (5 bases). Specimen: PBMCs. The DNA for the CDR3 is TGTGCCAGCAGCGGGAGCTCCTACAATGAGCAGTTCTTC. Its protein product is CASSGSSYNEQFF.